This T cell receptor (beta chain) stems from a study of T cells in Graves' hyperthyroidism and ophthalmopathy. TCR beta CDR3 regions were amplified from RNA transcripts. An initial round of RT-PCR targeting the TCR CDR3 relied on the HTBI primer set. Using its own MiXCR run on the multiplex PCR reads, TCRdb lists one record per CDR3 protein. The sample includes hundreds of thousands of distinct CDR3 sequences, less than 30% of them seen just once. This clonotype was seen at least ten times. Its antigen is unknown. Study conclusions and caveats: The majority of expanded thyroid clonotypes above 0.001 also appeared in blood.

With a duration under 2 months, the hyperthyroidism was newly diagnosed in patients aged 18 to 65. Orbital computed tomography and thyroid ultrasound, together with serum TRAb and thyroxine and clinical symptoms, were used for diagnoses. Germline lookup yields CDR1 MDHEN and CDR2 SYDVKM. The germline V and J ends were trimmed by 5 bases and 3 bases, with 13 bases remaining between them. The CDR3 contains 14 residues. Input material: blood. The clonotype was recovered from a man in his forties with Graves' hyperthyroidism that later progressed to Graves' ophthalmopathy. V usage is TRBV28 and J usage is TRBJ1-2, with D unresolved. This chain's CDR3 is CASSAGVRHYGYTF. CDR3 nucleotide sequence: TGTGCCAGCAGTGCCGGGGTTCGTCACTATGGCTACACCTTC.